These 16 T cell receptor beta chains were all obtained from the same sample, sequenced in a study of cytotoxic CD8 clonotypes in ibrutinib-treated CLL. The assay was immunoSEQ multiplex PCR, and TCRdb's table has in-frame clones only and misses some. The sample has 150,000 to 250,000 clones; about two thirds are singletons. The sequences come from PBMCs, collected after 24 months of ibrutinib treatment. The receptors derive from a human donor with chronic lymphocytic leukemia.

In nucleotides, the CDR3 is TGTGCCAGCTCACAATTAGCGGCTGGAGGCAATGAGCAGTTCTTC. Its protein product is CASSQLAAGGNEQFF. The chain has TRBV18 and TRBJ2-1; weak D call: TRBD2 (6 bases). V gave up 4 bases and J gave up 6 bases, with 16 bases separating them. The CDR3 loop spans 15 amino acids. CDR1 is KGHSH and CDR2 is LQKENI in the germline V gene.

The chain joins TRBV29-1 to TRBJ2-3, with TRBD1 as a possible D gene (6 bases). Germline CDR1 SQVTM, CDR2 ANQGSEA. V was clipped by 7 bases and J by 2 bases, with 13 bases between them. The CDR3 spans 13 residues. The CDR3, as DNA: TGCAGCGGCCGACAGGCAAACACAGATACGCAGTATTTT. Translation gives CSGRQANTDTQYF.

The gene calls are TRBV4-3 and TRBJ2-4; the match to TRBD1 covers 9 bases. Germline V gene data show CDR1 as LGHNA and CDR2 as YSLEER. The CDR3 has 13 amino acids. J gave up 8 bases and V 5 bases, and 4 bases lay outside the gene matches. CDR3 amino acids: CASSNRGHDIQYF. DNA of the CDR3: TGCGCCAGCAGCAACAGGGGGCATGACATTCAGTACTTC.

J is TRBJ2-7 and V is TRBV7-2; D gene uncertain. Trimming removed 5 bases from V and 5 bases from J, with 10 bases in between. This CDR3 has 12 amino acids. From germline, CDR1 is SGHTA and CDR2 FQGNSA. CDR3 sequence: CASSPYLHEQYF. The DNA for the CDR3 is TGTGCCAGCAGCCCCTATCTCCACGAGCAGTACTTC.

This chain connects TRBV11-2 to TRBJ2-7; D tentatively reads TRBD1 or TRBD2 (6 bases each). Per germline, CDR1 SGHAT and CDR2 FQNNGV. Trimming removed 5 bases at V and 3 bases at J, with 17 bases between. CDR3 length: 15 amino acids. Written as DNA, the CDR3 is TGTGCCAGCAGCCCCGCGGCGGGACACTACTACGAGCAGTACTTC. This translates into CASSPAAGHYYEQYF. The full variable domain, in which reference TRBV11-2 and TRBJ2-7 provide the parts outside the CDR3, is EAGVAQSPRYKIIEKRQSVAFWCNPISGHATLYWYQQILGQGPKLLIQFQNNGVVDDSQLPKDRFSAERLKGVDSTLKIQPAKLEDSAVYLCASSPAAGHYYEQYFGPGTRLTVT.

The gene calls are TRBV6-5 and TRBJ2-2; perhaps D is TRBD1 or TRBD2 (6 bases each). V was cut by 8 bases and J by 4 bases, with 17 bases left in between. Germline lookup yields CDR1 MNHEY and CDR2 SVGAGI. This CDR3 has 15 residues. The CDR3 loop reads CASRPGAGSTGELFF. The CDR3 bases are TGTGCCAGCCGGCCGGGGGCAGGGAGCACCGGGGAGCTGTTTTTT.

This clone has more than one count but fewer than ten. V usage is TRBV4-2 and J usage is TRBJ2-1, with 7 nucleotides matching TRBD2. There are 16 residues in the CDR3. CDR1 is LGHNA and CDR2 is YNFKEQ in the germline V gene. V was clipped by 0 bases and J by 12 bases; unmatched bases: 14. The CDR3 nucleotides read TGTGCCAGCAGCCAAGATTGGGCGGGAGCCCCGGGGGGGCAGTTCTTC. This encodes CASSQDWAGAPGGQFF.

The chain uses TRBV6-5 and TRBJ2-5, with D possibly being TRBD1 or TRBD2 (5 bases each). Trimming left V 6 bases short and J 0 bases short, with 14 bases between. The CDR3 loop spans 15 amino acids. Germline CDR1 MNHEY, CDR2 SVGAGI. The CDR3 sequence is CASSKRGADQETQYF. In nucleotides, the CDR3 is TGTGCCAGCAGCAAGAGGGGAGCAGACCAAGAGACCCAGTACTTC.

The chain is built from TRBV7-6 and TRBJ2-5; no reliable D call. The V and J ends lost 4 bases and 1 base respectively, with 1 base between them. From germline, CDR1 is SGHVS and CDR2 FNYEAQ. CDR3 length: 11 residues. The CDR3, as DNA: TGTGCCAGCAGCTCCCAAGAGACCCAGTACTTC. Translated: CASSSQETQYF. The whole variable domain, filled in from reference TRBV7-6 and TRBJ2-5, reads GAGVSQSPRYKVTKRGQDVALRCDPISGHVSLYWYRQALGQGPEFLTYFNYEAQQDKSGLPNDRFSAERPEGSISTLTIQRTEQRDSAMYRCASSSQETQYFGPGTRLLVL.

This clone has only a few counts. The chain's CDR3 is CASSLDRGGYNEQFF. The CDR3 nucleotides read TGTGCCAGCAGTCTGGACAGGGGAGGTTACAATGAGCAGTTCTTC. This chain uses TRBV6-5 with TRBJ2-1; 9 bases fit TRBD1. Trimming removed 5 bases from V and 4 bases from J; junction bases left unmatched: 6. Germline V CDR1 and CDR2: MNHEY, SVGAGI. The CDR3 length is 15 residues.

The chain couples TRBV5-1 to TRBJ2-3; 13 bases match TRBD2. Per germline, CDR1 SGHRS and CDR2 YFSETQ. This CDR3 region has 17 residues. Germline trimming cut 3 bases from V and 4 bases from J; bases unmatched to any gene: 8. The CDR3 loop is CASSSGLAGFGSDTQYF. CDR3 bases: TGCGCCAGCAGCTCGGGACTAGCGGGATTCGGCTCAGATACGCAGTATTTT. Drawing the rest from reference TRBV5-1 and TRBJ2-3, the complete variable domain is KAGVTQTPRYLIKTRGQQVTLSCSPISGHRSVSWYQQTPGQGLQFLFEYFSETQRNKGNFPGRFSGRQFSNSRSEMNVSTLELGDSALYLCASSSGLAGFGSDTQYFGPGTRLTVL.

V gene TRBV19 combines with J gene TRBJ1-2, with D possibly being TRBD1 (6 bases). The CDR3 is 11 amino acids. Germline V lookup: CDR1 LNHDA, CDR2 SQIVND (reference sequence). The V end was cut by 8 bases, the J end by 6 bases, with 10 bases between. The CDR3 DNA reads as TGTGCCAGTCGACAGGCGCATGGCTACACCTTC. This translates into CASRQAHGYTF.

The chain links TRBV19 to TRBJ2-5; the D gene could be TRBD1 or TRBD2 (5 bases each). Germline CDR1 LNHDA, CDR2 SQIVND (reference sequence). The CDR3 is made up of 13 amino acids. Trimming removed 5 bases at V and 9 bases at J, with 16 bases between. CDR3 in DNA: TGTGCCAGTAGTGCGGCCGGGACCCGGGCCCAGTACTTC. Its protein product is CASSAAGTRAQYF.

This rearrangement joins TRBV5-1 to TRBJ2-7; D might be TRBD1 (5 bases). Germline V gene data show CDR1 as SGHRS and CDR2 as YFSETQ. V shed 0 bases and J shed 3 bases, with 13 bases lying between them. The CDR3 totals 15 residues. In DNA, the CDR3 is TGCGCCAGCAGCTTGGACGTAGGGGAAGGCTACGAGCAGTACTTC. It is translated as CASSLDVGEGYEQYF.

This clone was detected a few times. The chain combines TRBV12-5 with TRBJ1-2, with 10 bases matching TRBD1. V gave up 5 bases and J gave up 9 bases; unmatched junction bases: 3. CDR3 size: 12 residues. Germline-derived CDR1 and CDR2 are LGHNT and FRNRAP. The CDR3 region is CASGPGQGSYTF. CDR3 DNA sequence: TGTGCTAGTGGTCCGGGACAGGGGAGCTACACCTTC. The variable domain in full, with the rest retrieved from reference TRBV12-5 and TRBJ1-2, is DARVTQTPRHKVTEMGQEVTMRCQPILGHNTVFWYRQTMMQGLELLAYFRNRAPLDDSGMPKDRFSAEMPDATLATLKIQPSEPRDSAVYFCASGPGQGSYTFGSGTRLTVV.

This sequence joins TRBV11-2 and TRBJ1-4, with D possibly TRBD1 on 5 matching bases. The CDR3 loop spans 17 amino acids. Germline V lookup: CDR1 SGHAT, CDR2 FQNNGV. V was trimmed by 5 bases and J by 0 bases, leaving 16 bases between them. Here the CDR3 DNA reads TGTGCCAGCAGCCCACGAAGGTGGGGGTCAACTAATGAAAAACTGTTTTTT. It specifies CASSPRRWGSTNEKLFF. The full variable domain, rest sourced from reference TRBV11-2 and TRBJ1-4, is EAGVAQSPRYKIIEKRQSVAFWCNPISGHATLYWYQQILGQGPKLLIQFQNNGVVDDSQLPKDRFSAERLKGVDSTLKIQPAKLEDSAVYLCASSPRRWGSTNEKLFFGSGTQLSVL.